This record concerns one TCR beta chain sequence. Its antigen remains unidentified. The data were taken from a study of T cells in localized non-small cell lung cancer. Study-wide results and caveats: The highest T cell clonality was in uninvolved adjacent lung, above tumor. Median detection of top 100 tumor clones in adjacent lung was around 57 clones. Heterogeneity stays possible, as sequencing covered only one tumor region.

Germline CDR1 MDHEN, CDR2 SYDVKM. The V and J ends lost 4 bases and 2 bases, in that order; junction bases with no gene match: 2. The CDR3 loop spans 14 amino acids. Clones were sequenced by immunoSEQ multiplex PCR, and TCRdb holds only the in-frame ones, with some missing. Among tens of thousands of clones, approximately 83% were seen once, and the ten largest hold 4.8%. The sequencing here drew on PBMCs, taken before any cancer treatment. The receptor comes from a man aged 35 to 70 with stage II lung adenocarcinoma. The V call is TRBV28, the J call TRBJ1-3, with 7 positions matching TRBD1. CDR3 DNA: TGTGCCAGCAGTTCGGGACAGACTGGAAACACCATATATTTT. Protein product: CASSSGQTGNTIYF.